The 18 T cell receptor beta chains given below trace back to one sample, sequenced in a study of T cells after yellow fever vaccination. TCRdb reprocessed the 5' RACE reads via MiXCR and lists one record per CDR3 protein. The table shows around 530,000 distinct CDR3 sequences, with roughly a sixth occurring only once. The input for sequencing was PBMCs, taken more than 4 days after the first yellow fever vaccination. The receptors here all came from a man aged 18 to 29 who received the YFV17D yellow fever vaccine.

The CDR3, as DNA: TGTGCCAGCCAGTGGTTCCCGCGTACAGATACGCAGTATTTT. This codes for CASQWFPRTDTQYF. The chain carries TRBV7-2 and TRBJ2-3; no reliable D call. V lost 8 bases to trimming and J lost 3 bases, with 15 bases between them. The germline V gene encodes CDR1 SGHTA and CDR2 FQGNSA. The CDR3 contains 14 residues.

The gene calls are TRBV3-1 and TRBJ2-6; possible D gene TRBD1, 6 bases. Germline assignment: CDR1 LGHDT and CDR2 YNNKEL (reference sequence). V was pared by 8 bases and J by 0 bases, with 20 bases between. The CDR3 is 18 amino acids. DNA of the CDR3: TGTGCCAGCGCCGAATTACAGGGTTTCCGCTCTGGGGCCAACGTCCTGACTTTC. Residues: CASAELQGFRSGANVLTF.

This clonotype was recorded at least ten times. This chain connects TRBV7-2 to TRBJ1-2; maybe TRBD1 (6 bases). This CDR3 spans 17 amino acids. The V gene lost 0 bases and the J gene lost 2 bases, with 16 bases spanning the gap. CDR1 is SGHTA and CDR2 is FQGNSA in the germline V gene. This CDR3 reads CASSLAYRVKGNYGYTF. In DNA, the CDR3 is TGTGCCAGCAGCTTAGCGTACAGGGTTAAGGGGAACTATGGCTACACCTTC.

The chain recombines TRBV7-9 with TRBJ2-3, with D perhaps TRBD2 (6 bases). Germline assignment: CDR1 SEHNR and CDR2 FQNEAQ (reference sequence). V lost 2 bases to trimming and J lost 1 base, with 16 bases between them. The CDR3 runs 17 residues. The CDR3 protein is CASSLPGVGKGTDTQYF. The DNA of the CDR3 is TGTGCCAGCAGCTTACCGGGGGTCGGAAAGGGCACAGATACGCAGTATTTT.

J is TRBJ1-2 and V is TRBV9, with D possibly TRBD1 on 6 matching bases. V lost 3 bases to trimming and J lost 0 bases, with 15 bases between them. CDR3 length: 16 residues. Germline CDR1 is SGDLS and CDR2 is YYNGEE. CDR3 bases: TGTGCCAGCAGCGCAAGGACAGTGCAAACTAACTATGGCTACACCTTC. It encodes CASSARTVQTNYGYTF.

This clonotype has at least ten counts. The CDR3 DNA is TGTGCCAGCAGAAGCAGGACTAGCGGGGGGGCCGTTGGTCCCACATGGTACAATGAGCAGTTCTTC. Translating gives CASRSRTSGGAVGPTWYNEQFF. The chain recombines TRBV6-5 with TRBJ2-1, with TRBD2 matching 15 bases. The CDR3 contains 22 residues. The trim removed 6 bases at V and 4 bases at J, leaving 22 bases unmatched. Germline values: CDR1 MNHEY, CDR2 SVGAGI.

This chain joins TRBV6-2 or TRBV6-3 and TRBJ2-2; 8 bases are shared with TRBD2. CDR3 length: 16 amino acids. The germline CDR1 and CDR2 sequences are MNHEY and SVGEGT. Unmatched junction bases numbered 9, after V lost 6 bases and J lost 3 bases. In DNA form, the CDR3 reads TGTGCCAGCAGCGGACCCTCGGGAGGGCACACCGGGGAGCTGTTTTTT. Translated, it gives CASSGPSGGHTGELFF.

There are a few counts of this clonotype. The V call is TRBV7-3, the J call TRBJ2-1, with D unresolved. CDR1 SGHTA and CDR2 FQGTGA come from the germline V gene. V lost 6 bases, J lost 0 bases, and 12 bases lay in between. The CDR3 has 15 amino acids. Here the CDR3 DNA reads TGTGCCAGCAGTAAGGGCCTTAGCTCCTACAATGAGCAGTTCTTC. This codes for CASSKGLSSYNEQFF. The entire variable domain, with the rest obtained from reference TRBV7-3 and TRBJ2-1, is as follows: GAGVSQTPSNKVTEKGKYVELRCDPISGHTALYWYRQSLGQGPEFLIYFQGTGAADDSGLPNDRFFAVRPEGSVSTLKIQRTERGDSAVYLCASSKGLSSYNEQFFGPGTRLTVL.

This clonotype was detected once. J is TRBJ2-1 and V is TRBV10-3; tentatively, D is TRBD2 (5 bases). From germline, CDR1 is ENHRY and CDR2 SYGVKD. V was shortened by 6 bases and J by 9 bases, with 15 bases between the two germline ends. The CDR3 is 13 amino acids. DNA of the CDR3: TGTGCCATCAGCCCGGACTTGAGTGGTGAGCAGTTCTTC. It yields the protein CAISPDLSGEQFF.

This clonotype came up a few times. The V and J genes are TRBV5-1 and TRBJ2-7, with 8 bases identical to TRBD1. The germline V gene has CDR1 SGHRS and CDR2 YFSETQ. The V gene end was trimmed by 4 bases and the J gene end by 7 bases; junction bases not matched to a gene: 16. This CDR3 is 16 amino acids long. CDR3 bases: TGCGCCAGCAGCCCGGAGTGGACAGGGCTAACTGTTGAGCAGTACTTC. Its translation: CASSPEWTGLTVEQYF.

The chain is built from TRBV7-9 and TRBJ2-1; a possible D gene is TRBD2 (6 bases). The V gene's germline CDR1 is SEHNR and CDR2 FQNEAQ (reference sequence). The V gene lost 5 bases and the J gene lost 2 bases, with 10 bases spanning the gap. This CDR3 region has 14 residues. The CDR3 nucleotides read TGTGCCAGCAGCCTTCCGGGGGCCTACAATGAGCAGTTCTTC. This encodes CASSLPGAYNEQFF.

This clonotype was detected only a few times. The chain recombines TRBV20-1 with TRBJ2-1; D is unclear. CDR3 length: 14 residues. Trimming stripped 3 bases from V and 0 bases from J, with 9 bases between. Looked up from germline, CDR1 is DFQATT and CDR2 is SNEGSKA (reference sequence). CDR3 in amino acids: CSASSGDSYNEQFF. For the CDR3, the DNA is TGCAGTGCTAGTAGTGGAGACTCCTACAATGAGCAGTTCTTC.

This clonotype was seen ten or more times. The chain joins TRBV6-5 to TRBJ1-5; D uncertain. CDR3 size: 13 residues. Germline CDR1 and CDR2: MNHEY and SVGAGI. Trimming pared 3 bases from V and 0 bases from J, leaving 3 bases between. CDR3 loop: CASSYNSNQPQHF. DNA for the CDR3: TGTGCCAGCAGTTATAATAGCAATCAGCCCCAGCATTTT.

V is TRBV7-6 and J is TRBJ2-7, with D perhaps matching TRBD2 (6 bases). V lost 5 bases and J 0 bases, leaving 14 bases between the germline ends. The germline CDR1 and CDR2 sequences are SGHVS and FNYEAQ. This CDR3 has 15 amino acids. The CDR3 protein is CASSIGDGSSYEQYF. The CDR3, as DNA: TGTGCCAGCAGCATCGGGGACGGGAGCTCCTACGAGCAGTACTTC. Supplemented by reference TRBV7-6 and TRBJ2-7, the full variable domain reads GAGVSQSPRYKVTKRGQDVALRCDPISGHVSLYWYRQALGQGPEFLTYFNYEAQQDKSGLPNDRFSAERPEGSISTLTIQRTEQRDSAMYRCASSIGDGSSYEQYFGPGTRLTVT.

The chain recombines TRBV29-1 with TRBJ1-1; unclear D gene. Trimming cost V 4 bases and J 9 bases, with 15 bases left between them. The V gene's germline CDR1 is SQVTM and CDR2 ANQGSEA. CDR3 length equals 12 residues. This CDR3 reads CSVAEALGKAFF. DNA for the CDR3: TGCAGCGTTGCAGAGGCCCTAGGGAAAGCTTTCTTT.

The CDR3: CASSPGATGAGWTQHF. DNA of the CDR3: TGTGCCAGCTCACCTGGGGCGACAGGGGCCGGATGGACCCAGCATTTT. The V and J genes are TRBV18 and TRBJ1-5, with 8 bases that match TRBD1. The germline CDR1 and CDR2 sequences are KGHSH and LQKENI. CDR3 length: 16 residues. Trimming cost V 3 bases and J 11 bases; bases outside gene matches: 15.

The CDR3 bases are TGTGCCAGCATCCCCCATCGGGGGGGCCCTGATACGCAGTATTTT. This encodes CASIPHRGGPDTQYF. The chain recombines TRBV2 with TRBJ2-3; TRBD2 aligns across 8 bases. The germline V gene encodes CDR1 SNHLY and CDR2 FYNNEI. V was pared by 7 bases and J by 6 bases, with 12 bases of the junction left unmatched. CDR3 length: 15 amino acids.

V and J are TRBV20-1 and TRBJ2-3; no clear D gene. V lost 3 bases and J lost 0, with 13 bases in between. Germline V gene data show CDR1 as DFQATT and CDR2 as SNEGSKA (reference sequence). The CDR3 covers 15 residues. CDR3 protein: CSASWIRASTDTQYF. The CDR3, as DNA: TGCAGTGCTAGTTGGATTCGGGCTAGCACAGATACGCAGTATTTT.